The 20 T cell receptor beta chains below come from one sample, sequenced in a study of blood T cell repertoires in COVID-19. The data were produced by immunoSEQ multiplex PCR, yet TCRdb's version contains in-frame clones alone and is incomplete. The table has under 350,000 clones, roughly 85% seen once. Sequenced input: PBMCs or T cells enriched from blood (not recorded which). These receptor sequences come from a woman between 40 and 55 years old with acute COVID-19.

The V call is TRBV14, the J call TRBJ2-1; possibly TRBD1 for D (5 bases). CDR3 size: 17 residues. V was trimmed by 3 bases and J by 4 bases, leaving 19 bases between them. Germline CDR1 and CDR2: SGHDN and FVKESK. CDR3 coding DNA: TGTGCCAGCAGCCAGAATGATAACCGACAGTTTTACAATGAGCAGTTCTTC. Translating gives CASSQNDNRQFYNEQFF.

This sequence joins TRBV27 and TRBJ1-2; 9 bases match TRBD1. This CDR3 spans 15 amino acids. J was trimmed by 1 base and V by 5 bases; bases with no gene match: 5. Germline CDR1 and CDR2: MNHEY and SMNVEV (reference sequence). CDR3 nucleotide sequence: TGTGCCAGCAGTCACCGGGACAGGGTTAACTATGGCTACACCTTC. Amino acids: CASSHRDRVNYGYTF.

V and J are TRBV11-2 and TRBJ1-1; no clear D gene. V lost 8 bases, J lost 1 base, and 8 bases lay in between. Germline V gene data show CDR1 as SGHAT and CDR2 as FQNNGV. The length of the CDR3 is 12 residues. DNA of the CDR3: TGTGCCAGCTTAACACGGAACACTGAAGCTTTCTTT. This translates into CASLTRNTEAFF.

J is TRBJ2-5 and V is TRBV4-3, with 12 bases matching TRBD2. Germline V gene lookup returns CDR1 LGHNA and CDR2 YSLEER. V was pared by 4 bases and J by 4 bases, with 16 bases of the junction left unmatched. The CDR3 consists of 19 residues. This chain's CDR3 is CASSRRLGGLAGHRETQYF. CDR3 nucleotide sequence: TGCGCCAGCAGCCGAAGACTAGGTGGACTAGCGGGACATCGAGAGACCCAGTACTTC.

The sample holds a few counts of this clone. The V call is TRBV10-1, the J call TRBJ1-1, with 7 positions matching TRBD1. Germline CDR1 and CDR2: WNHNN and SYGVQD (reference sequence). This CDR3 spans 14 amino acids. V was clipped by 3 bases and J by 1 base; unmatched bases: 2. The CDR3 reads CASSDQGGNTEAFF. CDR3 coding DNA: TGCGCCAGCAGTGATCAGGGGGGGAACACTGAAGCTTTCTTT.

The rearrangement uses TRBV7-2 and TRBJ2-5, with TRBD1 matching 8 bases. CDR3 length equals 13 residues. Trimming took 5 bases from V and 6 from J; bases not matched to a gene: 5. CDR1 is SGHTA and CDR2 is FQGNSA in the germline V gene. The CDR3 nucleotides read TGTGCCAGCAGCCCAGGGGGCGCACAGACCCAGTACTTC. Translation: CASSPGGAQTQYF.

This clone has only a few counts. The rearrangement joins TRBV15 to TRBJ1-6, with a weak D call TRBD1 (6 bases). This CDR3 contains 15 residues. Trimming removed 0 bases at V and 7 bases at J, with 10 bases between. The germline V gene encodes CDR1 LNHNV and CDR2 YYDKDF (reference sequence). The chain's CDR3 is CATSRDGQGNSPLHF. CDR3 bases: TGTGCCACCAGCAGAGATGGTCAGGGGAATTCACCCCTCCACTTT.

The chain employs TRBV24-1 and TRBJ1-6; D is uncertain. The CDR3 is 14 amino acids. Between the trimmed V and J ends, which lost 1 base and 7 bases, there was a span of 7 bases. From germline, CDR1 is KGHDR and CDR2 SFDVKD. The CDR3 DNA reads TGTGCCACCAGTGATTTTGAGGGAAATTCACCCCTCCACTTT. This sequence encodes CATSDFEGNSPLHF.

This clone was picked up one time. The rearrangement uses TRBV29-1 and TRBJ1-3, with a weak D call TRBD1 (5 bases). The CDR3 sequence is 14 residues long. Trimming shortened V by 4 bases and J by 0 bases, and 10 bases separated the two germline ends. Germline V gives CDR1 SQVTM, CDR2 ANQGSEA. The CDR3 DNA follows: TGCAGCGTTGGGGGACTGCACTCTGGAAACACCATATATTTT. Amino acids: CSVGGLHSGNTIYF.

The CDR3 nucleotides are TGTGCCAGCAGCTCAGGCTATGGCTACACCTTC. It translates to CASSSGYGYTF. The genes are TRBV7-2 and TRBJ1-2; D not certain. The CDR3 totals 11 residues. The V and J ends lost 4 bases and 4 bases respectively, with 4 bases between them. Germline CDR1 and CDR2: SGHTA and FQGNSA.

The chain has TRBV11-3 and TRBJ2-2; TRBD2 matches 11 bases. The ends lost 5 bases at V and 5 bases at J; junction bases unmatched: 4. Germline lookup yields CDR1 SGHNT and CDR2 YENEEA. The CDR3 runs 15 residues. The CDR3 DNA is TGTGCCAGCAGCCCAACTAGCGGGAGTACCGGGGAGCTGTTTTTT. Protein sequence: CASSPTSGSTGELFF.

V usage is TRBV9 and J usage is TRBJ1-4; the D gene is possibly TRBD1 (5 bases). Germline V gives CDR1 SGDLS, CDR2 YYNGEE. Trimming left V 0 bases short and J 4 bases short, with 13 bases between. CDR3 size: 16 residues. The chain's CDR3 is CASSVGGNSVNEKLFF. The CDR3 DNA reads as TGTGCCAGCAGCGTAGGGGGCAATTCGGTTAATGAAAAACTGTTTTTT.

J is TRBJ2-2 and V is TRBV7-2; D is possibly TRBD1 (6 bases). Germline V gives CDR1 SGHTA, CDR2 FQGNSA. Trimming cost V 3 bases and J 6 bases, with 8 bases left between them. The length of the CDR3 is 13 residues. In DNA, the CDR3 is TGTGCCAGCAGCTTTGCAGGGGCCGGGGAGCTGTTTTTT. Amino acids: CASSFAGAGELFF. The entire variable domain, with the rest obtained from reference TRBV7-2 and TRBJ2-2, is as follows: GAGVSQSPSNKVTEKGKDVELRCDPISGHTALYWYRQSLGQGLEFLIYFQGNSAPDKSGLPSDRFSAERTGGSVSTLTIQRTQQEDSAVYLCASSFAGAGELFFGEGSRLTVL.

The chain joins TRBV9 to TRBJ1-3; D is possibly TRBD1 (5 bases). Germline V gene sequence: CDR1 SGDLS, CDR2 YYNGEE. The CDR3 length is 17 residues. The germline V and J ends were trimmed by 2 bases and 1 base, with 16 bases remaining between them. CDR3 sequence (DNA): TGTGCCAGCAGCGTGGGTTCCTTAGGGGAATCTGGAAACACCATATATTTT. Amino acid sequence: CASSVGSLGESGNTIYF.

The table lists this clone with a count of one. The chain carries TRBV18 and TRBJ2-3; 8 positions match TRBD2. V trimming: 4 bases; J trimming: 1 base; junction bases outside the gene matches: 1. Per the germline V gene, CDR1 is KGHSH and CDR2 is LQKENI. This CDR3 is 14 amino acids long. The DNA for the CDR3 is TGTGCCAGCTCACGAGCGGGAGGCACAGATACGCAGTATTTT. Amino acids: CASSRAGGTDTQYF. Looking up the rest from reference TRBV18 and TRBJ2-3 gives the full variable domain: NAGVMQNPRHLVRRRGQEARLRCSPMKGHSHVYWYRQLPEEGLKFMVYLQKENIIDESGMPKERFSAEFPKEGPSILRIQQVVRGDSAAYFCASSRAGGTDTQYFGPGTRLTVL.

There are a few counts of this clone. The chain recombines TRBV7-9 with TRBJ2-1; the match to TRBD2 covers 7 bases. Trimming took 5 bases from V and 9 from J; bases not matched to a gene: 16. The CDR3 runs to 16 residues. In germline, CDR1 is SEHNR, CDR2 FQNEAQ (reference sequence). The CDR3 loop reads CASSLPRARGVSEQFF. DNA of the CDR3: TGTGCCAGCAGCCTCCCCCGGGCTCGGGGGGTTAGTGAGCAGTTCTTC. The complete variable domain, with remaining parts taken from reference TRBV7-9 and TRBJ2-1, reads DTGVSQNPRHKITKRGQNVTFRCDPISEHNRLYWYRQTLGQGPEFLTYFQNEAQLEKSRLLSDRFSAERPKGSFSTLEIQRTEQGDSAMYLCASSLPRARGVSEQFFGPGTRLTVL.

The chain recombines TRBV3-1 (or the pseudogene TRBV3-2) with TRBJ2-3; a weak D match, TRBD1 (5 bases). The CDR3 contains 13 residues. Trimming stripped 4 bases from V and 4 bases from J, with 9 bases between. Germline lookup yields CDR1 LGHDT and CDR2 YNNKEL (reference sequence). The CDR3 sequence is CASSPGRADTQYF. The CDR3 region has the DNA TGTGCCAGCAGCCCCGGCAGGGCAGATACGCAGTATTTT.

The V call is TRBV6-5, the J call TRBJ1-1, with D maybe TRBD1 (5 bases). The CDR3 is made up of 14 amino acids. Germline loops: CDR1 MNHEY, CDR2 SVGAGI. V dropped 7 bases and J dropped 3 bases, with 15 bases sitting between them. CDR3 region: CASNQGAPDTEAFF. The CDR3 DNA reads as TGTGCCAGCAATCAGGGTGCCCCAGACACTGAAGCTTTCTTT.

The chain links TRBV7-8 to TRBJ2-5; D might be TRBD1 (6 bases). The CDR3 consists of 16 residues. The V gene's germline CDR1 is SGHVS and CDR2 FQNEAQ. The CDR3 coding sequence is TGTGTTACGAGATTAGGTCGCAGGGGCCCCCAAGAGACCCAGTACTTC. This translates into CVTRLGRRGPQETQYF.

Written as DNA, the CDR3 is TGTGCCAGCAGTTCCAACTGGACAGGCCCGGCTTCTGGAAACACCATATATTTT. It yields the protein CASSSNWTGPASGNTIYF. The chain uses TRBV6-2 or TRBV6-3 and TRBJ1-3; TRBD1 matches at 7 bases. The CDR3 sequence is 18 residues long. CDR1 is MNHEY and CDR2 is SVGEGT in the germline V gene. With V trimmed by 4 bases and J by 1 base, 13 bases remained unmatched.